The present entry profiles one TCR beta chain with its context. This table comes from immunoSEQ multiplex PCR, and its TCRdb copy is limited to in-frame clones, with some not included. The data show tens of thousands of clones, with roughly 97% seen just once and about 0.8% held by the top ten. These data belong to a study of cytomegalovirus exposure and HLA in healthy donors. This TCR was recovered from a man between 18 and 35 years old in good health and CMV-seronegative. Sequencing used PBMCs.

The chain's CDR3 is CASSARLAGIYNEQFF. The CDR3, as DNA: TGTGCCAGCAGCGCCCGACTAGCGGGAATCTACAATGAGCAGTTCTTC. The rearrangement links TRBV5-8 to TRBJ2-1, with 11 bases aligning to TRBD2. The CDR3 consists of 16 residues. The germline gives CDR1 SGHTS, CDR2 YDEGEE. V lost 4 bases, J lost 3 bases, and 6 bases stayed unmatched.